The clone carrying this T cell receptor beta chain was detected only a few times. No antigen is known for it. In all sorted populations, purity surpassed 98%. Expressed TCRB transcripts were sequenced, since all the RNA that had been isolated was reverse transcribed. TCRdb's table, derived via immunoSEQ multiplex PCR, lists solely in-frame clones and lacks some. The sample shows about 160,000 clones, around 8% of them seen only once. CDR3 size: 15 residues. The germline V gene has CDR1 MNHEY and CDR2 SMNVEV (reference sequence). J was trimmed by 7 bases and V by 10 bases; bases with no gene match: 17. This sample was included in a study of beta chain features in type 1 diabetes. The study's findings and limits: Type 1 diabetes patients showed a moderate but significant shortening of TCRB CDR3s in all four CD4+ subsets. VDJ junctions in type 1 diabetes patients carried more deletions and fewer insertions. For TCRB rearrangement, an influence of HLA type remained unresolved here.

The sample consisted of central memory CD4+ T cells from blood. The sequence was obtained from a woman in her forties with type 1 diabetes. The chain links TRBV27 to TRBJ1-1, with 8 bases matching TRBD1. The CDR3 nucleotides read TGTGCCACCTCGCTGACAGGGGTGAAACGGGGTGAAGCTTTCTTT. Translating it yields CATSLTGVKRGEAFF.